This T cell receptor beta chain was identified in a study of neurological immune-mediated disorders. CDR1 is SGHTA, CDR2 FQGNSA, per germline. This CDR3 region has 15 residues. Trimming removed 3 bases from V and 0 bases from J, with 11 bases in between. The table lists this clonotype with many counts. 5'RACE employing 10-nucleotide random UMIs yielded the cDNA. From the 5' RACE reads, TCRdb called clonotypes with MiXCR, one entry per CDR3 protein. The top ten hold approximately 5.9% of the sample, which has 90,000 to 100,000 distinct CDR3 sequences, about 3.8% seen once. The unsorted libraries originated from 2 million PBMCs that had been stored at -80 C.

This receptor was identified in a woman aged 18 to 35 with multiple sclerosis. The chain recombines TRBV7-2 with TRBJ1-1; D remains unclear. The sequenced sample was PBMCs. The DNA for the CDR3 is TGTGCCAGCAGCTTTAACGTTATCATGAACACTGAAGCTTTCTTT. This encodes CASSFNVIMNTEAFF.